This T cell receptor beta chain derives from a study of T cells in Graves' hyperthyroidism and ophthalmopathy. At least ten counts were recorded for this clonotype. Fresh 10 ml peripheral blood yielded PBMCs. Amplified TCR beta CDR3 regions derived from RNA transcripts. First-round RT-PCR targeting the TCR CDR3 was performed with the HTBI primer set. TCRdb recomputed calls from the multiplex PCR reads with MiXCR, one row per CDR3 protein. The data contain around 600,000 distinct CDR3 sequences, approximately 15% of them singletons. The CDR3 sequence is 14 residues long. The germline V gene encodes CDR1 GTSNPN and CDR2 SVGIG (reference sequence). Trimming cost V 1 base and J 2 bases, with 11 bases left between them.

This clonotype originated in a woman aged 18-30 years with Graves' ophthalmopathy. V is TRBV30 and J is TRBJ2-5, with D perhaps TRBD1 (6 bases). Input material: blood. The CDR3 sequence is CAWSATDRQETQYF. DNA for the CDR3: TGTGCCTGGAGTGCGACAGACAGGCAAGAGACCCAGTACTTC.